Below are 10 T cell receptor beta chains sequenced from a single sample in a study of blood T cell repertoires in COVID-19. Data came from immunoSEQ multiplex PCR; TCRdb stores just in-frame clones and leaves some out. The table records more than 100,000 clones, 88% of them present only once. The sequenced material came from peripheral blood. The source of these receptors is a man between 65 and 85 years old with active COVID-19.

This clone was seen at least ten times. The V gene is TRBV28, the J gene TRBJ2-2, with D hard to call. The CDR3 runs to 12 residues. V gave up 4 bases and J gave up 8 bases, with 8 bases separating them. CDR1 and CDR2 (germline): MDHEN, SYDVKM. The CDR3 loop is CASSSSQGELFF. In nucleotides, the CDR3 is TGTGCCAGCAGTTCCTCTCAGGGGGAGCTGTTTTTT. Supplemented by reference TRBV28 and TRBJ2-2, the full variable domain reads DVKVTQSSRYLVKRTGEKVFLECVQDMDHENMFWYRQDPGLGLRLIYFSYDVKMKEKGDIPEGYSVSREKKERFSLILESASTNQTSMYLCASSSSQGELFFGEGSRLTVL.

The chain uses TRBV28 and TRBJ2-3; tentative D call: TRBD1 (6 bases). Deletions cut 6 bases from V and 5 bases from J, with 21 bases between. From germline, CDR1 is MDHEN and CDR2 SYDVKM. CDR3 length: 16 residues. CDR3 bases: TGTGCCAGCAGGCGAGCCCACAGGGTGGAGGAAGATACGCAGTATTTT. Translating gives CASRRAHRVEEDTQYF. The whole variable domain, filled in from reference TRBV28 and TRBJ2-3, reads DVKVTQSSRYLVKRTGEKVFLECVQDMDHENMFWYRQDPGLGLRLIYFSYDVKMKEKGDIPEGYSVSREKKERFSLILESASTNQTSMYLCASRRAHRVEEDTQYFGPGTRLTVL.

The CDR3 coding sequence is TGTGCCATCAGTGAGGGTAGCGGGAACACCGGGGAGCTGTTTTTT. It specifies CAISEGSGNTGELFF. This rearrangement joins TRBV10-3 to TRBJ2-2; TRBD2 is a possible D gene (6 bases). Germline values: CDR1 ENHRY, CDR2 SYGVKD. The V end lost 2 bases, the J end lost 1 base, and 8 bases lay between the germline ends. This CDR3 comprises 15 residues.

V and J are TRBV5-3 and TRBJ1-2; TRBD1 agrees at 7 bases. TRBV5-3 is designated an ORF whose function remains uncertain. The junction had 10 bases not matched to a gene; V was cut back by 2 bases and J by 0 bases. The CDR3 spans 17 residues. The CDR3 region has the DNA TGTGCCAGAAGCTTTCGAGACAGGGCTGATGCTAACTATGGCTACACCTTC. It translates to CARSFRDRADANYGYTF.

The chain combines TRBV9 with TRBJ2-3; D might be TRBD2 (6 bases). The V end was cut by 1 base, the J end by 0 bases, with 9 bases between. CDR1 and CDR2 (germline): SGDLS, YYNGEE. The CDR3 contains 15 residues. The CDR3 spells CASSVSSGSTDTQYF. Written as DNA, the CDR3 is TGTGCCAGCAGCGTATCCAGCGGGAGCACAGATACGCAGTATTTT.

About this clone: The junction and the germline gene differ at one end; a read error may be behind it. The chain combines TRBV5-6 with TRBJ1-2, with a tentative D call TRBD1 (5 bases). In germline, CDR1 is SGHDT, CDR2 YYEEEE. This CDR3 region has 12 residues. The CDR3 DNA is TGTGCCAGCGTCCTACCCAGGGTGCTGTGGCACTTC. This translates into CASVLPRVLWHF.

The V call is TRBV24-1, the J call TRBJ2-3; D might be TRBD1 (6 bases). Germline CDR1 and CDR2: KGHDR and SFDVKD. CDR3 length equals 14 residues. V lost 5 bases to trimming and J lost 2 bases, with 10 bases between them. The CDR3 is CATSVRGITDTQYF. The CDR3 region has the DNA TGTGCCACCAGTGTGAGGGGGATCACAGATACGCAGTATTTT.

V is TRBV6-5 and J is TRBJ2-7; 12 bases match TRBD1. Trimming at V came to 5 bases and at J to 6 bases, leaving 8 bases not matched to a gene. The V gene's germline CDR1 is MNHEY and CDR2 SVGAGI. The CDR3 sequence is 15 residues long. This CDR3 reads CASSTPRDRGPEQYF. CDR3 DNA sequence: TGTGCCAGCAGTACCCCTCGGGACAGGGGGCCCGAGCAGTACTTC.

The CDR3 DNA reads as TGTGCCAGCAGGGGGGGAGCAACAGATACGCAGTATTTT. This gives the protein CASRGGATDTQYF. The chain uses TRBV7-3 and TRBJ2-3, with D tentatively TRBD2 (6 bases). The V end lost 6 bases, the J end lost 3 bases, and 10 bases lay between the germline ends. There are 13 residues in the CDR3. The germline V gene has CDR1 SGHTA and CDR2 FQGTGA. The variable domain in full, with the rest retrieved from reference TRBV7-3 and TRBJ2-3, is GAGVSQTPSNKVTEKGKYVELRCDPISGHTALYWYRQSLGQGPEFLIYFQGTGAADDSGLPNDRFFAVRPEGSVSTLKIQRTERGDSAVYLCASRGGATDTQYFGPGTRLTVL.

CDR3 region: CASSPRTGTNTGELFF. The CDR3 DNA follows: TGTGCCAGCAGCCCAAGGACAGGGACGAACACCGGGGAGCTGTTTTTT. This chain uses TRBV11-2 with TRBJ2-2, with 8 nucleotides matching TRBD1. This CDR3 has 16 residues. V dropped 5 bases and J dropped 0; count of bases not matched to a gene: 5. In germline, CDR1 is SGHAT, CDR2 FQNNGV.